The 27 T cell receptor beta chains in this list originate from one sample, sequenced in a study of blood T cell repertoires in COVID-19. The data were produced by immunoSEQ multiplex PCR, yet TCRdb's version contains in-frame clones alone and is incomplete. The sample carries hundreds of thousands of clones, roughly 90% recorded once. Sequencing was done on a sample of PBMCs or T cells enriched from blood (not recorded which). The receptors derive from a woman aged 18-29 years with acute COVID-19.

This chain uses TRBV3-1 (or the pseudogene TRBV3-2) with TRBJ2-7; 10 positions agree with TRBD2. Germline loops: CDR1 LGHDT, CDR2 YNNKEL (reference sequence). The V segment lost 0 bases and the J segment 4 bases; nucleotides outside the gene matches: 6. The CDR3 loop spans 16 amino acids. The CDR3 DNA reads as TGTGCCAGCAGCCAAGATCCGCCTAGCGGGAGTTACGAGCAGTACTTC. It encodes CASSQDPPSGSYEQYF.

CDR3 protein: CASSSTLGLALNIQYF. The CDR3 nucleotides read TGTGCCAGCAGCTCCACGCTGGGACTAGCGTTAAACATTCAGTACTTC. V usage is TRBV7-3 and J usage is TRBJ2-4; 10 bases fit TRBD2. CDR1 and CDR2 from the germline V gene are SGHTA and FQGTGA. The CDR3 totals 16 residues. The V gene end was trimmed by 4 bases and the J gene end by 6 bases; junction bases not matched to a gene: 9.

V is TRBV7-2 and J is TRBJ1-5, with a tentative D call TRBD1 (5 bases). Per germline, CDR1 SGHTA and CDR2 FQGNSA. The V end lost 5 bases, the J end lost 4 bases, and 15 bases lay between the germline ends. The CDR3 has 15 amino acids. In DNA form, the CDR3 reads TGTGCCAGCAGCGAACAGGAGAGATGGAATCAGCCCCAGCATTTT. Translating it yields CASSEQERWNQPQHF. The full variable domain, with the rest looked up from reference TRBV7-2 and TRBJ1-5, is GAGVSQSPSNKVTEKGKDVELRCDPISGHTALYWYRQSLGQGLEFLIYFQGNSAPDKSGLPSDRFSAERTGGSVSTLTIQRTQQEDSAVYLCASSEQERWNQPQHFGDGTRLSIL.

The chain joins TRBV20-1 to TRBJ1-2, with D hard to call. The length of the CDR3 is 14 residues. Germline-derived CDR1 and CDR2 are DFQATT and SNEGSKA (reference sequence). Trimming cost V 3 bases and J 0 bases, with 11 bases left between them. This CDR3 is CSASRRVTNYGYTF. As DNA, the CDR3 is TGCAGTGCTAGTCGTCGCGTTACTAACTATGGCTACACCTTC.

The rearrangement links TRBV28 to TRBJ1-2, with D perhaps matching TRBD1 (6 bases). CDR1 MDHEN and CDR2 SYDVKM come from the germline V gene. V gave up 6 bases and J gave up 1 base, with 18 bases separating them. The CDR3 runs 16 residues. The CDR3 DNA is TGTGCCAGCAGCGGACCCCGGACAGCCCTTAACTATGGCTACACCTTC. As protein: CASSGPRTALNYGYTF.

The chain uses TRBV5-6 and TRBJ2-7; 7 positions match TRBD1. Germline lookup yields CDR1 SGHDT and CDR2 YYEEEE. CDR3 size: 15 residues. Unmatched junction bases numbered 12, after V lost 2 bases and J lost 7 bases. CDR3: CASSFRQGIFVEQYF. CDR3 DNA sequence: TGTGCCAGCAGCTTTCGACAGGGTATATTCGTGGAGCAGTACTTC.

The V gene is TRBV30, the J gene TRBJ1-5; D is uncertain. The CDR3 length is 13 residues. The germline V gene has CDR1 GTSNPN and CDR2 SVGIG (reference sequence). V lost 1 base, J lost 3 bases, and 7 bases lay in between. The CDR3 is CAWSGQFNQPQHF. The CDR3 nucleotides read TGTGCCTGGAGTGGGCAGTTCAATCAGCCCCAGCATTTT.

This chain links TRBV28 with TRBJ2-7; 7 positions match TRBD2. Germline CDR1 and CDR2: MDHEN and SYDVKM. V shed 3 bases and J 0 bases; nucleotides not matched to a gene: 5. This CDR3 comprises 15 residues. This chain's CDR3 is CASSFEGGSSYEQYF. The CDR3 DNA follows: TGTGCCAGCAGTTTCGAGGGCGGGAGCTCCTACGAGCAGTACTTC.

This chain links TRBV18 with TRBJ2-3; tentatively, D is TRBD1 (6 bases). This CDR3 contains 15 residues. Trimming cost V 3 bases and J 2 bases, with 12 bases left between them. From germline, CDR1 is KGHSH and CDR2 LQKENI. The CDR3, as DNA: TGTGCCAGCTCACCGCTCCGGGACACCACAGATACGCAGTATTTT. It codes for CASSPLRDTTDTQYF.

The chain is built from TRBV30 and TRBJ1-5; possible D gene TRBD1, 5 bases. V lost 2 bases and J lost 6, with 11 bases in between. The CDR3 sequence is 13 residues long. Looked up from germline, CDR1 is GTSNPN and CDR2 is SVGIG (reference sequence). The CDR3 region is CAWSPAGGQPQHF. CDR3 DNA: TGTGCCTGGAGTCCGGCCGGGGGTCAGCCCCAGCATTTT.

The DNA of the CDR3 is TGTGCCAGCTCACCCCGGACAGGAGCCTTATATGGCTACACCTTC. Residues: CASSPRTGALYGYTF. The V gene is TRBV18, the J gene TRBJ1-2, with 7 bases that match TRBD1. Germline lookup yields CDR1 KGHSH and CDR2 LQKENI. Trimming took 3 bases from V and 5 from J; bases not matched to a gene: 9. The length of the CDR3 is 15 residues.

This chain uses TRBV28 with TRBJ2-1; 9 positions agree with TRBD2. In germline, CDR1 is MDHEN, CDR2 SYDVKM. The CDR3 is 12 amino acids. J gave up 14 bases and V 1 base, and 3 bases lay outside the gene matches. Written as DNA, the CDR3 is TGTGCCAGCAGTTTATTAAGACTAGCGGAGTTCTTC. Translation gives CASSLLRLAEFF.

The genes are TRBV7-6 and TRBJ2-5; 9 bases match TRBD1. Germline lookup yields CDR1 SGHVS and CDR2 FNYEAQ. V dropped 5 bases and J dropped 4; count of bases not matched to a gene: 8. This CDR3 has 15 amino acids. For the CDR3, the DNA is TGTGCCAGCAGCCTGACAGGGGGAGGGGGAGAGACCCAGTACTTC. It is translated as CASSLTGGGGETQYF.

The CDR3 is CASSLVGLAGSEQYF. CDR3 bases: TGTGCCAGCAGCTTAGTGGGACTAGCTGGCTCCGAGCAGTACTTC. The chain links TRBV7-9 to TRBJ2-7, with 9 bases lining up with TRBD2. The germline CDR1 and CDR2 sequences are SEHNR and FQNEAQ (reference sequence). CDR3 length equals 15 residues. J was trimmed by 6 bases and V by 1 base; bases with no gene match: 7.

The V call is TRBV28, the J call TRBJ1-2; maybe TRBD1 (5 bases). The CDR3 is 12 residues long. V lost 6 bases to trimming and J lost 4 bases, with 9 bases between them. Germline V lookup: CDR1 MDHEN, CDR2 SYDVKM. CDR3 in amino acids: CASSPGFYGYTF. The CDR3 DNA is TGTGCCAGCAGCCCAGGGTTCTATGGCTACACCTTC.

A single count supports this clone. The chain combines TRBV28 with TRBJ2-3; TRBD1 might be the D (5 bases). This CDR3 has 14 amino acids. V dropped 6 bases and J dropped 4 bases, with 14 bases sitting between them. Looked up from germline, CDR1 is MDHEN and CDR2 is SYDVKM. Here the CDR3 reads CASRSQDSSDTQYF. Here the CDR3 DNA reads TGTGCCAGCAGGAGCCAAGACAGCTCAGATACGCAGTATTTT. Looking up the rest from reference TRBV28 and TRBJ2-3 gives the full variable domain: DVKVTQSSRYLVKRTGEKVFLECVQDMDHENMFWYRQDPGLGLRLIYFSYDVKMKEKGDIPEGYSVSREKKERFSLILESASTNQTSMYLCASRSQDSSDTQYFGPGTRLTVL.

J is TRBJ2-2 and V is TRBV6-6, with 9 positions matching TRBD1. Trimming removed 6 bases from V and 5 bases from J; junction bases left unmatched: 10. In germline, CDR1 is MNHNY, CDR2 SVGAGI (reference sequence). The CDR3 covers 16 residues. This CDR3 is CASRAPGQGLTGELFF. CDR3 bases: TGTGCCAGCAGGGCTCCGGGACAGGGATTAACCGGGGAGCTGTTTTTT.

This chain connects TRBV7-3 to TRBJ1-1; D is unclear. Trimming cost V 0 bases and J 2 bases, with 7 bases left between them. This CDR3 spans 14 amino acids. CDR1 SGHTA and CDR2 FQGTGA come from the germline V gene. CDR3 protein: CASSLTTGNTEAFF. CDR3 sequence (DNA): TGTGCCAGCAGCTTAACGACGGGAAACACTGAAGCTTTCTTT.

The J gene is TRBJ2-1, the V gene TRBV9; 8 bases align to TRBD2. Germline assignment: CDR1 SGDLS and CDR2 YYNGEE. V dropped 0 bases and J dropped 5; count of bases not matched to a gene: 7. The CDR3 runs 16 residues. The CDR3 here is CASSVAGGPSHNEQFF. CDR3 DNA: TGTGCCAGCAGCGTAGCGGGAGGGCCCTCTCACAATGAGCAGTTCTTC.

The rearrangement uses TRBV19 and TRBJ2-3; a possible D gene is TRBD1 (6 bases). V was shortened by 3 bases and J by 3 bases, with 13 bases between the two germline ends. CDR1 and CDR2 (germline): LNHDA, SQIVND (reference sequence). The CDR3 is made up of 15 amino acids. The CDR3 DNA follows: TGTGCCAGTAGTATGGGAACAGGGTCGACAGATACGCAGTATTTT. It is translated as CASSMGTGSTDTQYF.

The table lists this clone with a count of one. The rearrangement uses TRBV9 and TRBJ2-7; 7 bases are shared with TRBD1. V lost 4 bases and J lost 0; bases outside the gene matches: 4. This CDR3 has 14 amino acids. The germline V gene has CDR1 SGDLS and CDR2 YYNGEE. The CDR3: CASSPGDSSYEQYF. In nucleotides, the CDR3 is TGTGCCAGCAGCCCCGGGGACAGCTCCTACGAGCAGTACTTC.

The rearrangement links TRBV6-5 to TRBJ1-3; 7 nucleotides align to TRBD1. Germline CDR1 reads MNHEY; CDR2 reads SVGAGI. Unmatched junction bases numbered 5, after V lost 8 bases and J lost 4 bases. The CDR3 is 13 residues long. The CDR3, as DNA: TGTGCCAGCCAACAGGGGACGGGAAACACCATATATTTT. Amino acids: CASQQGTGNTIYF.

V usage is TRBV27 and J usage is TRBJ2-7, with TRBD1 matching over 7 bases. The CDR3 is 13 residues long. Trimming took 6 bases from V and 5 from J; bases not matched to a gene: 7. Germline CDR1 MNHEY, CDR2 SMNVEV (reference sequence). The CDR3 DNA reads as TGTGCCAGCAGCATTGACAGGGACCACGAGCAGTACTTC. Protein product: CASSIDRDHEQYF.

The J gene is TRBJ2-3, the V gene TRBV29-1; 7 nucleotides match TRBD2. This CDR3 comprises 14 residues. J gave up 1 base and V 1 base, and 2 bases lay outside the gene matches. The germline gives CDR1 SQVTM, CDR2 ANQGSEA. This chain's CDR3 is CSVEVAGRTDTQYF. CDR3 DNA sequence: TGCAGCGTTGAAGTAGCGGGTCGCACAGATACGCAGTATTTT.

As regards this clone: The identical CDR3 is also encoded by other nucleotide sequences in the sample. The J gene is TRBJ2-3, the V gene TRBV12-3 or TRBV12-4; D perhaps matches TRBD1 (7 bases). The CDR3 spans 12 residues. Trimming pared 5 bases from V and 6 bases from J, leaving 9 bases between. The CDR3 sequence is CASSPGGDTQYF. The CDR3, as DNA: TGTGCCAGCAGTCCAGGGGGGGATACGCAGTATTTT.

The genes are TRBV2 and TRBJ1-5; D is perhaps TRBD1 (5 bases). The V gene lost 3 bases and the J gene lost 9 bases, with 18 bases spanning the gap. CDR1 SNHLY and CDR2 FYNNEI come from the germline V gene. The CDR3 extends over 15 amino acids. The CDR3 loop reads CASSDGDSQGRPQHF. The CDR3 bases are TGTGCCAGCAGTGATGGTGACAGCCAAGGAAGGCCCCAGCATTTT.

This chain connects TRBV5-4 to TRBJ2-4; D is possibly TRBD1 (5 bases). CDR1 and CDR2 (germline): SGHNT, YYREEE (reference sequence). The CDR3 totals 15 residues. Trimming left V 1 base short and J 4 bases short, with 12 bases between. The CDR3 sequence is CASSLKGESKNIQYF. The CDR3 nucleotides read TGTGCCAGCAGCTTGAAAGGGGAATCAAAAAACATTCAGTACTTC.